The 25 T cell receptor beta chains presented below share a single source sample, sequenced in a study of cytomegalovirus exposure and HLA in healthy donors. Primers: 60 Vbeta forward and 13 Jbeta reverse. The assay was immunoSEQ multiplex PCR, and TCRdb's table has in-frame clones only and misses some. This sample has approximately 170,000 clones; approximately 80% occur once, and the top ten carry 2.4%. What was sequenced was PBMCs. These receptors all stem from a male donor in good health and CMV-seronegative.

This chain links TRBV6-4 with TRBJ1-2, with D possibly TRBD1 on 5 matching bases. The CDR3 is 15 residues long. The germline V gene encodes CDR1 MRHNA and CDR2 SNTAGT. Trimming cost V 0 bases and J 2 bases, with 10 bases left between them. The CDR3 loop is CASSDSNRPNYGYTF. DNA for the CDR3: TGTGCCAGCAGTGACTCTAACAGGCCCAACTATGGCTACACCTTC.

The CDR3 sequence: CATSLQSQETQYF. DNA of the CDR3: TGTGCCACCAGTTTACAGAGCCAAGAGACCCAGTACTTC. The chain carries TRBV15 and TRBJ2-5; no reliable D call. The germline V gene has CDR1 LNHNV and CDR2 YYDKDF (reference sequence). The V and J ends lost 6 bases and 1 base respectively, with 9 bases between them. The CDR3 sequence is 13 residues long.

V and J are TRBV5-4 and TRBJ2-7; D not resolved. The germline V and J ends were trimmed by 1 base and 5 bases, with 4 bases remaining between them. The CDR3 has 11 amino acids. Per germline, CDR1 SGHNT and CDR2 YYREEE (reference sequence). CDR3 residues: CASSLQDEQYF. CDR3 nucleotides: TGTGCCAGCAGCTTGCAGGACGAGCAGTACTTC.

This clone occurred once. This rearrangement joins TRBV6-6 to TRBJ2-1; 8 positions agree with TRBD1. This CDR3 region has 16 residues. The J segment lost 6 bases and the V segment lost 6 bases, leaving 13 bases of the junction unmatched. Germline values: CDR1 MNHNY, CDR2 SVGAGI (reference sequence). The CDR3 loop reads CASRHTGTGPSNEQFF. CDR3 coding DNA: TGTGCCAGCAGGCACACCGGGACAGGCCCCTCCAATGAGCAGTTCTTC.

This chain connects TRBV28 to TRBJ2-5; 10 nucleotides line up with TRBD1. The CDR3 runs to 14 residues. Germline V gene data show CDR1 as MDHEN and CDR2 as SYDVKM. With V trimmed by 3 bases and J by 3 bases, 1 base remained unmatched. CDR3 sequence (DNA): TGTGCCAGCAGTTTGGGACAGGGGAAAGAGACCCAGTACTTC. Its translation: CASSLGQGKETQYF.

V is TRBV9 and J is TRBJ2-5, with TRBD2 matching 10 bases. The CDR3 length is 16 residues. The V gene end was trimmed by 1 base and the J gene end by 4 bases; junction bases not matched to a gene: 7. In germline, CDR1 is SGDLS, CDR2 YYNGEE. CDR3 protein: CASSVRASGSGETQYF. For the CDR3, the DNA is TGTGCCAGCAGCGTAAGGGCTAGCGGGAGTGGAGAGACCCAGTACTTC. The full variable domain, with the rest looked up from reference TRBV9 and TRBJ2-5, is DSGVTQTPKHLITATGQRVTLRCSPRSGDLSVYWYQQSLDQGLQFLIQYYNGEERAKGNILERFSAQQFPDLHSELNLSSLELGDSALYFCASSVRASGSGETQYFGPGTRLLVL.

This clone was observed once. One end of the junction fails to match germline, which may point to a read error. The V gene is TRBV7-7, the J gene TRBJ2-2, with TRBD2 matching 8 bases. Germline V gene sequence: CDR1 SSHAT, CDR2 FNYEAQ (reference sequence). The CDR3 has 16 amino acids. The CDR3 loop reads CASSRGLAANTGELFF. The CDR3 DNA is TGTGCTAGCAGCCGAGGACTAGCTGCGAACACCGGGGAGCTGTTTTTT. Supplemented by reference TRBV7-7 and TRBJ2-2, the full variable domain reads GAGVSQSPRYKVTKRGQDVTLRCDPISSHATLYWYQQALGQGPEFLTYFNYEAQPDKSGLPSDRFSAERPEGSISTLTIQRTEQRDSAMYRCASSRGLAANTGELFFGEGSRLTVL.

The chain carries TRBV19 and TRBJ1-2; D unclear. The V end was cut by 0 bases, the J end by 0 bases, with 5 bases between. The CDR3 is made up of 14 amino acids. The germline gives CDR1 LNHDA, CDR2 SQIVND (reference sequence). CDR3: CASSIDRANYGYTF. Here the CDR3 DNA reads TGTGCCAGTAGTATAGATCGTGCTAACTATGGCTACACCTTC.

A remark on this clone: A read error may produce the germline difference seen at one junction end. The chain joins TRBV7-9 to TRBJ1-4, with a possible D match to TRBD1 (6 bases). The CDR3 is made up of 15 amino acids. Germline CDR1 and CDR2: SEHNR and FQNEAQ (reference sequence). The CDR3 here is CSSSPGQGNNEKLFF. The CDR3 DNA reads TGTTCCAGCAGCCCCGGTCAGGGGAATAATGAAAAACTGTTTTTT.

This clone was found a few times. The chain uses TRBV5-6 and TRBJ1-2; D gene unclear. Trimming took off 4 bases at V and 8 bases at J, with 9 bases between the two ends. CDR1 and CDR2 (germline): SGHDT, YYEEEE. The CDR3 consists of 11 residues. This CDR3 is CASSQNRGYTF. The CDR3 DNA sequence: TGTGCCAGCAGCCAAAACAGAGGCTACACCTTC.

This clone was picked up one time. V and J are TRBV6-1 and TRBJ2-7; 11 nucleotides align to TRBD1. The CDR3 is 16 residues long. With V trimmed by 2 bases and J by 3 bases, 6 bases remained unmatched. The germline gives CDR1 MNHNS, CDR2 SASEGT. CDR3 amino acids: CASSETGTGGFYEQYF. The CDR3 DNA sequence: TGTGCCAGCAGTGAAACCGGGACAGGGGGATTCTACGAGCAGTACTTC.

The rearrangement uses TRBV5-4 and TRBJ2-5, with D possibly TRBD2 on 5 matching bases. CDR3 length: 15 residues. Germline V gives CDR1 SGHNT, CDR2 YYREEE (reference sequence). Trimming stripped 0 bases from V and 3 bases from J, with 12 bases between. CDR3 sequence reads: CASSLAARGEETQYF. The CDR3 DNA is TGTGCCAGCAGCTTGGCTGCTCGGGGTGAAGAGACCCAGTACTTC.

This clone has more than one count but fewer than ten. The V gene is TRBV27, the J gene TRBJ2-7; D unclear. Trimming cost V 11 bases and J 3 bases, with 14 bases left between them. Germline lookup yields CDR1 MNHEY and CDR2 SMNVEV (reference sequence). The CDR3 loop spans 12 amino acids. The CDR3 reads CAVRSSGYEQYF. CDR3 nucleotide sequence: TGTGCCGTTCGGAGCTCGGGCTACGAGCAGTACTTC.

CDR3 residues: CASSSLGGGTDTQYF. In DNA form, the CDR3 reads TGTGCCAGCAGCTCGCTTGGGGGAGGGACAGATACGCAGTATTTT. The chain links TRBV5-6 to TRBJ2-3, with 7 bases that match TRBD2. The CDR3 covers 15 residues. V trimming: 3 bases; J trimming: 3 bases; junction bases outside the gene matches: 7. Germline V gene data show CDR1 as SGHDT and CDR2 as YYEEEE.

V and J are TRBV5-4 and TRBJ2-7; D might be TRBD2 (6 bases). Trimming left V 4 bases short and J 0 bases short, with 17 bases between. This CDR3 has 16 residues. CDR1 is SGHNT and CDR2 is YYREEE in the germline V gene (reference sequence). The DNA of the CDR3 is TGTGCCAGCAGCGCCCTCTCGGGGAGGACCTCCTACGAGCAGTACTTC. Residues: CASSALSGRTSYEQYF.

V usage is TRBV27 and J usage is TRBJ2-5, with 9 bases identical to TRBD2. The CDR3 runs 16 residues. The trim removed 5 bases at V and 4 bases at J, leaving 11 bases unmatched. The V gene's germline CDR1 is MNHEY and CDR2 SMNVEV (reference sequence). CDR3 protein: CASSDRVAGVGETQYF. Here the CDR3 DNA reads TGTGCCAGCAGTGACCGTGTAGCGGGGGTGGGAGAGACCCAGTACTTC.

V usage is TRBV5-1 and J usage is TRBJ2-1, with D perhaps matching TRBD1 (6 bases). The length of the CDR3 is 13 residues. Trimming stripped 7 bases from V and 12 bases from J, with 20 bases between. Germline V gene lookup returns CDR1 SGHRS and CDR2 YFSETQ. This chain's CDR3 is CASAATSQGLQFF. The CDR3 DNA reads TGCGCCAGCGCCGCCACCTCACAGGGCCTGCAGTTCTTC. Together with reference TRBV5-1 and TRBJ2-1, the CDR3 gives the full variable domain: KAGVTQTPRYLIKTRGQQVTLSCSPISGHRSVSWYQQTPGQGLQFLFEYFSETQRNKGNFPGRFSGRQFSNSRSEMNVSTLELGDSALYLCASAATSQGLQFFGPGTRLTVL.

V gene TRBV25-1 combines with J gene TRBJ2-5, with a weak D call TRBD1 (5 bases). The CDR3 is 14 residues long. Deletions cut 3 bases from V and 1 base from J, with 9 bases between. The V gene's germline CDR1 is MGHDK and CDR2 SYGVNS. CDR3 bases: TGTGCCAGCAGTGATGAAGGGGCCCAAGAGACCCAGTACTTC. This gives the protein CASSDEGAQETQYF.

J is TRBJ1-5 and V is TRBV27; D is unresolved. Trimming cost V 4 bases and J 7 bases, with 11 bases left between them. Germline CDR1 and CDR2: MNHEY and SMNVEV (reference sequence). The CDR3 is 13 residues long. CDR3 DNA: TGTGCCAGCAGTTGGGCGTTCGGACAGCCCCAGCATTTT. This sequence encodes CASSWAFGQPQHF.

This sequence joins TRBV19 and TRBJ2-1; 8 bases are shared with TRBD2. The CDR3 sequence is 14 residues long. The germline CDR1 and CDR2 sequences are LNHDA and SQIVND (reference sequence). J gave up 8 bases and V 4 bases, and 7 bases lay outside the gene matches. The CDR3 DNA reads TGTGCCAGTAGTAGTGGGACTAGGGGACATGAGCAGTTCTTC. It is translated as CASSSGTRGHEQFF.

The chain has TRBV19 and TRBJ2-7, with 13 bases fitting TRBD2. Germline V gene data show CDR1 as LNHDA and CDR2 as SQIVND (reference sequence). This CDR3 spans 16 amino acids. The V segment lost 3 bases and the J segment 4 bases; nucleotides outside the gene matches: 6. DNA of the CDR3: TGTGCCAGTAGTATCCGAGGACTAGCGGGAGTGTACGAGCAGTACTTC. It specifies CASSIRGLAGVYEQYF.

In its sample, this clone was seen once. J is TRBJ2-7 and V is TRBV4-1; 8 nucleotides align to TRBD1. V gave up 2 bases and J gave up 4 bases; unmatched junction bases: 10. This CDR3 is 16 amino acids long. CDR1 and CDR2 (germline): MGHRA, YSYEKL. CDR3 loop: CASSQSGPDRAYEQYF. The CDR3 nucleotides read TGCGCCAGCAGCCAATCGGGCCCGGACAGGGCATACGAGCAGTACTTC.

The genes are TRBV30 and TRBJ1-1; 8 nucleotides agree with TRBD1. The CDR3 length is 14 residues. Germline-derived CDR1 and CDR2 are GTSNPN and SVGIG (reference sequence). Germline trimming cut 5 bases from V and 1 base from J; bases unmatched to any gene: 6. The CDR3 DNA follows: TGTGCCTGGGCGAAGGACAGGGCGAACACTGAAGCTTTCTTT. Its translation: CAWAKDRANTEAFF.

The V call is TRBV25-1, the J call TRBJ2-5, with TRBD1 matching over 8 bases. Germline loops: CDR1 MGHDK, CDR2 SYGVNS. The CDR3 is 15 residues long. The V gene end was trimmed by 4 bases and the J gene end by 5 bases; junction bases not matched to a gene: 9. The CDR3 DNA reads TGTGCCAGCAGTGCCTACAGGGGGGAGTTGGAGACCCAGTACTTC. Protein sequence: CASSAYRGELETQYF.

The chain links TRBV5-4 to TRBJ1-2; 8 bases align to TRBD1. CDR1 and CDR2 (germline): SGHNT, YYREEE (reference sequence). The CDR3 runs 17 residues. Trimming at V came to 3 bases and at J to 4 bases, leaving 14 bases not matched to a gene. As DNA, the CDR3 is TGTGCCAGCAGCTCCACCCCTGTTCCGACAGGGGCCTATGGCTACACCTTC. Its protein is CASSSTPVPTGAYGYTF.